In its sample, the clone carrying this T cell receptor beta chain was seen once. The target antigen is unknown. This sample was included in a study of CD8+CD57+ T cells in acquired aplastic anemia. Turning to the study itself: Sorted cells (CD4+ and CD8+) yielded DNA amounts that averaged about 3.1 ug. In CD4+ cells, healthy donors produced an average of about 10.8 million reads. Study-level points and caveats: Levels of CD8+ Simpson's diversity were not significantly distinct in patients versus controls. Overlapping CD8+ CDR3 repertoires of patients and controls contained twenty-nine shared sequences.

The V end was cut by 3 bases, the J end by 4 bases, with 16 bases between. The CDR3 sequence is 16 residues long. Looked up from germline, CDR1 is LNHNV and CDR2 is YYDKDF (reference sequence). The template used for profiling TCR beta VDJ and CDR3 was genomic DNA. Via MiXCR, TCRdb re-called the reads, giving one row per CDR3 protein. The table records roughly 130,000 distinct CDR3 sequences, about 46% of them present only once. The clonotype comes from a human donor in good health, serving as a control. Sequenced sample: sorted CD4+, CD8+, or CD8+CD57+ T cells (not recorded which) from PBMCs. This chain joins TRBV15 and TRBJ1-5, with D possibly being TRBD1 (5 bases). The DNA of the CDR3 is TGTGCCACCAGCAGTAGCGGGGACGCCCGAAATCAGCCCCAGCATTTT. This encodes CATSSSGDARNQPQHF.